This is a list of T cell receptor beta chains from one sample in a study of CD8 T cells in Susac syndrome. Each CDR3 protein gets one entry after TCRdb re-called the immunoSEQ multiplex PCR reads with MiXCR. The sample holds about 140,000 distinct CDR3 sequences, roughly 94% seen once. The source material was CD8+ T cells from PBMCs. These receptors originate from a human donor with Susac syndrome. CDR3s include the opening cysteine and the closing phenylalanine or tryptophan. Fields, in order: clone size, J gene, D gene, V gene, CDR3 DNA, CDR3 protein. D genes are given only for firm matches. Clone size is given for some rows only: seen once, a few or many times, or a class if the clone is expanded.

abundance: -; j_gene: TRBJ2-5; d_gene: -; v_gene: TRBV27; CDR3nt: TGTGCCAGCAGGGGCCCCCAAGAGACCCAGTACTTC; CDR3aa: CASRGPQETQYF
abundance: -; j_gene: TRBJ2-3; d_gene: -; v_gene: TRBV5-1; CDR3nt: TGCGCCAGCAGACGTGAATTATTCGCGACAGATACGCAGTATTTT; CDR3aa: CASRRELFATDTQYF
abundance: -; j_gene: TRBJ2-1; d_gene: -; v_gene: TRBV27; CDR3nt: TGTGCCACACAACCAGGGGCGAGATACAATGAGCAGTTCTTC; CDR3aa: CATQPGARYNEQFF
abundance: -; j_gene: TRBJ1-4; d_gene: TRBD1; v_gene: TRBV13; CDR3nt: TGTGCCAGCAGCTTGGGACAGGGTAATGAAAAACTGTTTTTT; CDR3aa: CASSLGQGNEKLFF
abundance: -; j_gene: TRBJ2-7; d_gene: TRBD2; v_gene: TRBV20-1; CDR3nt: TGCAGTGCTAGGTCGCGGGAGGGGTACGAGCAGTACTTC; CDR3aa: CSARSREGYEQYF
abundance: -; j_gene: TRBJ2-1; d_gene: -; v_gene: TRBV29-1; CDR3nt: TGCAGCGTCTTCGGGGGCGAAGGCGAGCAGTTCTTC; CDR3aa: CSVFGGEGEQFF
abundance: -; j_gene: TRBJ1-1; d_gene: -; v_gene: TRBV24-1; CDR3nt: TGTGCCACCGTCGATGGAGACAGCACTGAAGCTTTCTTT; CDR3aa: CATVDGDSTEAFF
abundance: -; j_gene: TRBJ2-1; d_gene: TRBD2; v_gene: TRBV20-1; CDR3nt: TGCAGTGCTAGGGATACACTAGCGAGCTACAATGAGCAGTTCTTC; CDR3aa: CSARDTLASYNEQFF
abundance: -; j_gene: TRBJ2-3; d_gene: TRBD2; v_gene: TRBV20-1; CDR3nt: TGCAGTGCTAGAGACCCCGGACTAGCGGGAGACCCTAGCACAGATACGCAGTATTTT; CDR3aa: CSARDPGLAGDPSTDTQYF
abundance: -; j_gene: TRBJ1-5; d_gene: -; v_gene: TRBV27; CDR3nt: TGTGCCAGCAGTTTATGGGGGAATCAGCCCCAGCATTTT; CDR3aa: CASSLWGNQPQHF
abundance: -; j_gene: TRBJ2-7; d_gene: TRBD1; v_gene: TRBV5-6; CDR3nt: TGTGCCAGCAGCTTGAGTAGGGACAGGGTGACCTACGAGCAGTACTTC; CDR3aa: CASSLSRDRVTYEQYF
abundance: -; j_gene: TRBJ2-1; d_gene: TRBD2; v_gene: TRBV24-1; CDR3nt: TGTGCCACCAGTGATCCACTAGCGGGAGCCGGCAATGAGCAGTTCTTC; CDR3aa: CATSDPLAGAGNEQFF
abundance: once; j_gene: TRBJ1-1; d_gene: -; v_gene: TRBV19; CDR3nt: TGTGCCACATGGGTGGACACTGAAGCTTTCTTT; CDR3aa: CATWVDTEAFF
abundance: once; j_gene: TRBJ2-3; d_gene: -; v_gene: TRBV6-5; CDR3nt: TGTGCCAGCACTCTGACTGGGGGCACAGATACGCAGTATTTT; CDR3aa: CASTLTGGTDTQYF
abundance: -; j_gene: TRBJ1-2; d_gene: -; v_gene: TRBV14; CDR3nt: TGTGCCAGCAGCCAAGTAGCTGGGGCCTATGGCTACACCTTC; CDR3aa: CASSQVAGAYGYTF
abundance: -; j_gene: TRBJ1-1; d_gene: -; v_gene: TRBV9; CDR3nt: TGTGCCAGCAGCCTCGGTGGGGCTGGACTGGGCACTGAAGCTTTCTTT; CDR3aa: CASSLGGAGLGTEAFF
abundance: -; j_gene: TRBJ2-1; d_gene: -; v_gene: TRBV9; CDR3nt: TGTGCCAGCAGCCCACCCGGGGGAGGTTCACGCAATGAGCAGTTCTTC; CDR3aa: CASSPPGGGSRNEQFF
abundance: -; j_gene: TRBJ2-1; d_gene: -; v_gene: TRBV7-2; CDR3nt: TGTGCCAGCAGCTTAAGTCCCGACAATGAGCAGTTCTTC; CDR3aa: CASSLSPDNEQFF
abundance: -; j_gene: TRBJ2-1; d_gene: -; v_gene: TRBV20-1; CDR3nt: TGCAGTGCCATCACCTCTAGGACCAGTGAGCAGTTCTTC; CDR3aa: CSAITSRTSEQFF
abundance: once; j_gene: TRBJ1-2; d_gene: -; v_gene: TRBV19; CDR3nt: TGTGCCAGTAGTATTGGGATGGGGGACAACTATGGCTACACCTTC; CDR3aa: CASSIGMGDNYGYTF
abundance: once; j_gene: TRBJ2-1; d_gene: TRBD2; v_gene: TRBV3-1; CDR3nt: TGTGCCAGCAGCCAAGCTTTAGCGGGAGGGCTAAATGAGCAGTTCTTC; CDR3aa: CASSQALAGGLNEQFF
abundance: -; j_gene: TRBJ1-5; d_gene: -; v_gene: TRBV13; CDR3nt: TGTGCCAGCAGCTTATATGGAGGTACCAGCAATCAGCCCCAGCATTTT; CDR3aa: CASSLYGGTSNQPQHF
abundance: -; j_gene: TRBJ1-1; d_gene: -; v_gene: TRBV9; CDR3nt: TGTGCCAGCAGCGATGGGGTGGAGATGAACACTGAAGCTTTCTTT; CDR3aa: CASSDGVEMNTEAFF
abundance: -; j_gene: TRBJ2-6; d_gene: -; v_gene: TRBV9; CDR3nt: TGTGCCAGCAGCGTGCGTAGAGAGGCGAGGGATGCTGGGGCCAACGTCCTGACTTTC; CDR3aa: CASSVRREARDAGANVLTF
abundance: -; j_gene: TRBJ2-5; d_gene: -; v_gene: TRBV9; CDR3nt: TGTGCCAGCAGCGTAACATCCTCCCCGGGAGAGACCCAGTACTTC; CDR3aa: CASSVTSSPGETQYF
abundance: -; j_gene: TRBJ2-2; d_gene: -; v_gene: TRBV27; CDR3nt: TGTGCCAGCAGTTTCGGCAGGGCTTCCGGGGAGCTGTTTTTT; CDR3aa: CASSFGRASGELFF
abundance: once; j_gene: TRBJ1-2; d_gene: -; v_gene: TRBV19; CDR3nt: TGTGCCTCAAAGGGCGTCGGCCCTGGCTACACCTTC; CDR3aa: CASKGVGPGYTF
abundance: -; j_gene: TRBJ1-1; d_gene: -; v_gene: TRBV13; CDR3nt: TGTGCCAGCAGCGAAGACCGTAACACTGAAGCTTTCTTT; CDR3aa: CASSEDRNTEAFF
abundance: -; j_gene: TRBJ1-5; d_gene: -; v_gene: TRBV19; CDR3nt: TGTGCCAGTAGTATGGGGGATCAGCCCCAGCATTTT; CDR3aa: CASSMGDQPQHF
abundance: -; j_gene: TRBJ2-5; d_gene: -; v_gene: TRBV9; CDR3nt: TGTGCCAGCAGCGTATCCCAGTACCAAGAGACCCAGTACTTC; CDR3aa: CASSVSQYQETQYF
abundance: -; j_gene: TRBJ1-1; d_gene: -; v_gene: TRBV12-3/TRBV12-4; CDR3nt: TGTGCCAGCAGTTGGACCCACTCGAACACTGAAGCTTTCTTT; CDR3aa: CASSWTHSNTEAFF
abundance: -; j_gene: TRBJ1-4; d_gene: TRBD1; v_gene: TRBV4-1; CDR3nt: TGCGCCAGCAGCCGAAGGGCAGGGGGAGTAGAAAAACTGTTTTTT; CDR3aa: CASSRRAGGVEKLFF
abundance: -; j_gene: TRBJ2-7; d_gene: TRBD1; v_gene: TRBV7-3; CDR3nt: TGTGCCAGCAGGGACCCGGGACAGGGGCTTTCGGGGGAGCAGTACTTC; CDR3aa: CASRDPGQGLSGEQYF
abundance: -; j_gene: TRBJ2-1; d_gene: -; v_gene: TRBV5-4; CDR3nt: TGTGCCAGCAGCTGGGGAGGCGATGAGCAGTTCTTC; CDR3aa: CASSWGGDEQFF
abundance: -; j_gene: TRBJ2-5; d_gene: -; v_gene: TRBV19; CDR3nt: TGTGCCAGTAGTCAAAGGGAGGTACAAGAGACCCAGTACTTC; CDR3aa: CASSQREVQETQYF
abundance: -; j_gene: TRBJ2-2; d_gene: -; v_gene: TRBV4-1; CDR3nt: TGCGCCACCTCTTACGCCCCTATGGTAGCGGTGAACACCGGGGAGCTGTTTTTT; CDR3aa: CATSYAPMVAVNTGELFF